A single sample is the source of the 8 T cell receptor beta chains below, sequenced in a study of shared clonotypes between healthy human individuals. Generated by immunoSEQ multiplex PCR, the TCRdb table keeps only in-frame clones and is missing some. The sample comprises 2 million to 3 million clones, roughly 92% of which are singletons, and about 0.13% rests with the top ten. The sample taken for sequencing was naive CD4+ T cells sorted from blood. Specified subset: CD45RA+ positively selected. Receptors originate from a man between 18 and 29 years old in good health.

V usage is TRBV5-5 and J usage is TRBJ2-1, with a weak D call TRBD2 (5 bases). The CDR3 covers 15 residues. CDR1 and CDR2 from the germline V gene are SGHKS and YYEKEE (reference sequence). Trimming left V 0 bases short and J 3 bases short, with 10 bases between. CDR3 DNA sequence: TGTGCCAGCAGCTTGGACGTGGGGAGCTACAATGAGCAGTTCTTC. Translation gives CASSLDVGSYNEQFF.

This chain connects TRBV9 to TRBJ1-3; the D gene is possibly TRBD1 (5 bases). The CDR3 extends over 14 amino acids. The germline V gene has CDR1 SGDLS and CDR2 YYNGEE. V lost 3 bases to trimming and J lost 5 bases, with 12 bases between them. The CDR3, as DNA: TGTGCCAGCAGCGCCCGGGGCTTGAGAAACACCATATATTTT. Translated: CASSARGLRNTIYF.

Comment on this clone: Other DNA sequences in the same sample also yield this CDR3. CDR3 protein: CAWSGTNTGELFF. Here the CDR3 DNA reads TGTGCCTGGAGTGGGACTAACACCGGGGAGCTGTTTTTT. This chain connects TRBV30 to TRBJ2-2, with TRBD2 as a possible D gene (5 bases). V shed 1 base and J shed 2 bases, with 5 bases lying between them. CDR1 GTSNPN and CDR2 SVGIG come from the germline V gene (reference sequence). The CDR3 loop spans 13 amino acids. Full variable domain (remainder filled in from reference TRBV30 and TRBJ2-2): SQTIHQWPATLVQPVGSPLSLECTVEGTSNPNLYWYRQAAGRGLQLLFYSVGIGQISSEVPQNLSASRPQDRQFILSSKKLLLSDSGFYLCAWSGTNTGELFFGEGSRLTVL.

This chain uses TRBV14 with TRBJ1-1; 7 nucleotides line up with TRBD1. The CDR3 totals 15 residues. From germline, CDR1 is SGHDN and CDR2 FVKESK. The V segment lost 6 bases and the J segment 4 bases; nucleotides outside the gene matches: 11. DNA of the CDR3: TGTGCCAGCAGGCGTTTCCGGGACAGAATCACTGAAGCTTTCTTT. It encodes CASRRFRDRITEAFF.

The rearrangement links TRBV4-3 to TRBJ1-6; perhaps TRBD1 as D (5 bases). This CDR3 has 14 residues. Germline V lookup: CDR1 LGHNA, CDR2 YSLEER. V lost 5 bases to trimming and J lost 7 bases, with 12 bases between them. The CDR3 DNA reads TGCGCCAGCAGCACCATCTGGGGGAATTCACCCCTCCACTTT. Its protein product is CASSTIWGNSPLHF.

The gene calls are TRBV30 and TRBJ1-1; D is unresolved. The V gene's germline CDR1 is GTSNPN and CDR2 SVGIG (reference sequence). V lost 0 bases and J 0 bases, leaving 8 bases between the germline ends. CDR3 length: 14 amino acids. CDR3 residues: CAWSVRLLNTEAFF. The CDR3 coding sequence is TGTGCCTGGAGTGTACGTCTTTTGAACACTGAAGCTTTCTTT. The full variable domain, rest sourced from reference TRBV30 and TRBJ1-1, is SQTIHQWPATLVQPVGSPLSLECTVEGTSNPNLYWYRQAAGRGLQLLFYSVGIGQISSEVPQNLSASRPQDRQFILSSKKLLLSDSGFYLCAWSVRLLNTEAFFGQGTRLTVV.

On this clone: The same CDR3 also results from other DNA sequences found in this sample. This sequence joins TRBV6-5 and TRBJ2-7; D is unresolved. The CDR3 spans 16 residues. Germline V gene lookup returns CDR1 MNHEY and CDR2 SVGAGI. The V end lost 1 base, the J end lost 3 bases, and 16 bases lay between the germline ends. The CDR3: CASSYLGIPKSYEQYF. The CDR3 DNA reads TGTGCCAGCAGTTACTTGGGAATTCCCAAAAGCTACGAGCAGTACTTC.

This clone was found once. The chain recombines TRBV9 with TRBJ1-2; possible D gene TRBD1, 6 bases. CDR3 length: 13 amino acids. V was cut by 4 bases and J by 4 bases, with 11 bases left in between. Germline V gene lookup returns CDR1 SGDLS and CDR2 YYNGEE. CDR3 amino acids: CASSTQGLYGYTF. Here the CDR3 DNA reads TGTGCCAGCAGCACACAGGGACTCTATGGCTACACCTTC.